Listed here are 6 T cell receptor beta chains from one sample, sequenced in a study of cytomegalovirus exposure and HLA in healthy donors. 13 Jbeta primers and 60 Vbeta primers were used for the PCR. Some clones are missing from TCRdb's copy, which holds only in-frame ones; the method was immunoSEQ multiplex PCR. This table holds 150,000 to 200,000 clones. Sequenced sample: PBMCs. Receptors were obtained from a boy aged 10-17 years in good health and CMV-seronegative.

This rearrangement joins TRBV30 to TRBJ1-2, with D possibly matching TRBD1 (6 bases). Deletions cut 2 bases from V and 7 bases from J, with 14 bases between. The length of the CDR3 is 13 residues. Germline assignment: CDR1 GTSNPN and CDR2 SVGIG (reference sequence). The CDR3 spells CAWSLDSWRGYTF. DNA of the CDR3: TGTGCCTGGAGTTTGGACAGCTGGCGTGGCTACACCTTC.

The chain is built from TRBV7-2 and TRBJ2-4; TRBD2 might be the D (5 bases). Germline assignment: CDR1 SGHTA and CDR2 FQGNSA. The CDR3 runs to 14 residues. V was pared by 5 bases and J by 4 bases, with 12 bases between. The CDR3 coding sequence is TGTGCCAGCAGCCCGGACTGGTTTAAAAACATTCAGTACTTC. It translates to CASSPDWFKNIQYF.

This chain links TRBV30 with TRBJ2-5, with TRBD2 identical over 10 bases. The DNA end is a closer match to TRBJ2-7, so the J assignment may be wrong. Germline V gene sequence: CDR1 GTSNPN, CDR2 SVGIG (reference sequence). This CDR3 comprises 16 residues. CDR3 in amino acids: CAWSVLAGGSSYEQYF. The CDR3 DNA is TGTGCCTGGAGTGTTTTAGCGGGGGGCTCCTCCTACGAGCAGTACTTC.

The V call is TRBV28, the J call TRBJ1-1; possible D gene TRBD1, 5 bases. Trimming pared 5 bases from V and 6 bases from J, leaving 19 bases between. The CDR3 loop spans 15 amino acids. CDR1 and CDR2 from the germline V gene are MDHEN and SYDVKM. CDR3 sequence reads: CASSTGPGQRAEAFF. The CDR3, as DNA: TGTGCCAGCAGTACTGGCCCCGGACAAAGAGCTGAAGCTTTCTTT.

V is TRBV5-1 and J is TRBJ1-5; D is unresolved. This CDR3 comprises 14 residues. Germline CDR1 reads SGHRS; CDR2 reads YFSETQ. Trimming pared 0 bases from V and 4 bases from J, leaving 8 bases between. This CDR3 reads CASSLDPGNQPQHF. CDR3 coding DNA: TGCGCCAGCAGCTTGGATCCGGGGAATCAGCCCCAGCATTTT.

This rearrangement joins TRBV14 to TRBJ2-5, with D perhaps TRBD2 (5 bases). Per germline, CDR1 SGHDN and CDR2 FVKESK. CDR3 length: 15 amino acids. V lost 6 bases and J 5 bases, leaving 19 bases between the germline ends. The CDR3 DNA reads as TGTGCCAGCAGTCTGATCCTGACGGGGTGGGAGACCCAGTACTTC. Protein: CASSLILTGWETQYF. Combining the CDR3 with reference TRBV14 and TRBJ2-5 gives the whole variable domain EAGVTQFPSHSVIEKGQTVTLRCDPISGHDNLYWYRRVMGKEIKFLLHFVKESKQDESGMPNNRFLAERTGGTYSTLKVQPAELEDSGVYFCASSLILTGWETQYFGPGTRLLVL.